This T cell receptor beta chain was sequenced in a study of blood T cell repertoires in COVID-19. Study information: Sources were T cells, B-cell-depleted T cells, or PBMCs; the material itself was cDNA or gDNA.

V was pared by 6 bases and J by 5 bases, with 8 bases of the junction left unmatched. CDR1 and CDR2 from the germline V gene are MNHEY and SVGEGT. There are 15 residues in the CDR3. Authors' data handling: Amplification of reference gene primers was used by the study to estimate nucleated cell counts. Only in-frame clones appear in the TCRdb table, and some are missing; sequencing was by immunoSEQ multiplex PCR. V, J and clone size derive from that table, while D and trimming were established from the DNA sequence. Of approximately 230,000 clones in the sample, more than 70% were seen once. The chain couples TRBV6-2 or TRBV6-3 to TRBJ1-5; 9 nucleotides agree with TRBD1. The origin of this receptor is a young woman with COVID-19, enrolled during active disease. The source material was peripheral blood. Here the CDR3 reads CASSRAGTGYQPQHF. The CDR3 coding sequence is TGTGCCAGCAGCCGAGCCGGGACAGGGTATCAGCCCCAGCATTTT.